These 10 T cell receptor beta chains share one sample of origin, sequenced in a study of shared clonotypes between healthy human individuals. Naive CD8 cells lacked CD45RO and underwent positive selection for CCR7, leaving out terminally differentiated effector memory CD45RA+ cells. This table comes from immunoSEQ multiplex PCR, and its TCRdb copy is limited to in-frame clones, with some not included. This table holds about 2.2 million clones, more than 85% found once. Input material: naive CD8+ T cells from PBMCs. Receptors originate from a man between 18 and 35 years old in good health. Some clones in this sample may be carry-over from other donors' samples.

This chain connects TRBV29-1 to TRBJ2-5; tentative D call: TRBD1 (5 bases). CDR3 length: 16 amino acids. Trimming removed 3 bases from V and 3 bases from J, with 20 bases in between. CDR1 SQVTM and CDR2 ANQGSEA come from the germline V gene. Here the CDR3 DNA reads TGCAGCGTTGACGGAACGGACATCCTTAGGGAAGAGACCCAGTACTTC. As protein: CSVDGTDILREETQYF.

The genes are TRBV28 and TRBJ2-2, with D tentatively TRBD2 (6 bases). The germline gives CDR1 MDHEN, CDR2 SYDVKM. V was shortened by 7 bases and J by 1 base, with 10 bases between the two germline ends. This CDR3 region has 14 residues. Here the CDR3 DNA reads TGTGCCAGCACCCCGGAGGGGAACACCGGGGAGCTGTTTTTT. Translation: CASTPEGNTGELFF.

This clone was detected once. The CDR3, as DNA: TGTGCCAGCAGCTTCGAACGGGCTAGCACAGATACGCAGTATTTT. Its translation: CASSFERASTDTQYF. The chain has TRBV7-3 and TRBJ2-3; D ambiguous. CDR1 and CDR2 (germline): SGHTA, FQGTGA. Trimming removed 3 bases at V and 0 bases at J, with 10 bases between. This CDR3 has 15 amino acids.

The V and J genes are TRBV9 and TRBJ2-3, with TRBD2 as a possible D gene (6 bases). This CDR3 is 15 amino acids long. Trimming took 0 bases from V and 3 from J, leaving 11 bases between them. The germline gives CDR1 SGDLS, CDR2 YYNGEE. DNA for the CDR3: TGTGCCAGCAGCGTAGGTAGGGCGGGGACAGATACGCAGTATTTT. Residues: CASSVGRAGTDTQYF.

The V and J genes are TRBV9 and TRBJ1-2; D not certain. The V gene's germline CDR1 is SGDLS and CDR2 YYNGEE. The CDR3 has 13 amino acids. Trimming took 3 bases from V and 0 from J, leaving 6 bases between them. The CDR3 DNA is TGTGCCAGCAGCGCCACAACTAACTATGGCTACACCTTC. It specifies CASSATTNYGYTF.

This clone has only one observation. The identical CDR3 is also encoded by other nucleotide sequences in the sample. This sequence joins TRBV27 and TRBJ2-7; tentatively, D is TRBD2 (6 bases). Germline V gene data show CDR1 as MNHEY and CDR2 as SMNVEV (reference sequence). V lost 6 bases and J 0 bases, leaving 9 bases between the germline ends. The CDR3 is made up of 13 amino acids. Here the CDR3 DNA reads TGTGCCAGCAGGGCCGGGAGCTCCTACGAGCAGTACTTC. Translated: CASRAGSSYEQYF.

The chain has TRBV13 and TRBJ1-5; D not resolved. V dropped 2 bases and J dropped 1 base, with 9 bases sitting between them. Germline CDR1 PRHDT, CDR2 FYEKMQ (reference sequence). The CDR3 covers 15 residues. CDR3 DNA sequence: TGTGCCAGCAGCTTATCCGTTTTAAGCAATCAGCCCCAGCATTTT. It translates to CASSLSVLSNQPQHF.

J is TRBJ2-1 and V is TRBV6-5; 7 nucleotides match TRBD2. The CDR3 length is 11 residues. Germline CDR1 MNHEY, CDR2 SVGAGI. V lost 8 bases to trimming and J lost 6 bases; unmatched junction nucleotides: 1. CDR3 DNA: TGTGCCAGCGGGGGGGGCAATGAGCAGTTCTTC. This sequence encodes CASGGGNEQFF.

The chain uses TRBV27 and TRBJ2-7, with D perhaps matching TRBD1 (6 bases). The V end lost 5 bases, the J end lost 3 bases, and 17 bases lay between the germline ends. Germline values: CDR1 MNHEY, CDR2 SMNVEV (reference sequence). This CDR3 is built from 15 residues. The CDR3, as DNA: TGTGCCAGCAGTGAAATAAACAGGGTTAACTACGAGCAGTACTTC. Its translation: CASSEINRVNYEQYF.

This chain uses TRBV27 with TRBJ1-1; a possible D gene is TRBD1 (5 bases). V was cut by 8 bases and J by 1 base, with 14 bases left in between. The germline CDR1 and CDR2 sequences are MNHEY and SMNVEV (reference sequence). The CDR3 totals 14 residues. In DNA, the CDR3 is TGTGCCAGCTCTATATCCAGGGCGAACACTGAAGCTTTCTTT. It codes for CASSISRANTEAFF.